This TCR beta chain came from a study of shared clonotypes between healthy human individuals. Trimming stripped 5 bases from V and 1 base from J, with 12 bases between. Germline-derived CDR1 and CDR2 are SGHAT and FQNNGV. The CDR3 spans 14 residues. The assay was immunoSEQ multiplex PCR, and TCRdb's table has in-frame clones only and misses some. This table has 550,000 to 850,000 clones, 74% appearing once. Each sample came from a Caucasian adult donor living in Nashville, Tennessee. The chain recombines TRBV11-2 with TRBJ2-7; D call uncertain. The sequence derives from a woman in her 30s in good health. The sequencing input was memory CD4+ T cells sorted from blood. Subset specified: CD45RA-negative fraction. CDR3 nucleotide sequence: TGTGCCAGCAGCCCCTTCCAAAGGTCCTACGAGCAGTACTTC. This gives the protein CASSPFQRSYEQYF.